A single sample gave rise to the 3 T cell receptor beta chains below, sequenced in a study of cytomegalovirus exposure and HLA in healthy donors. The PCR used 60 Vbeta and 13 Jbeta primers. Assay used: immunoSEQ multiplex PCR; TCRdb lists only in-frame clones, some missing. In the table there are around 110,000 clones, roughly four fifths of which are singletons. Sequenced sample: PBMCs. The source of these receptors is a man between 50 and 59 years old in good health and CMV-seronegative.

This clone has just one count. This chain links TRBV7-9 with TRBJ2-3; D is perhaps TRBD2 (7 bases). CDR3 length: 17 residues. Per the germline V gene, CDR1 is SEHNR and CDR2 is FQNEAQ (reference sequence). V lost 5 bases and J lost 2, with 20 bases in between. CDR3 DNA sequence: TGTGCCAGCAGCCCCGATAGGGGGGGCCGTTCCACAGATACGCAGTATTTT. Protein: CASSPDRGGRSTDTQYF. Full variable domain (remainder filled in from reference TRBV7-9 and TRBJ2-3): DTGVSQNPRHKITKRGQNVTFRCDPISEHNRLYWYRQTLGQGPEFLTYFQNEAQLEKSRLLSDRFSAERPKGSFSTLEIQRTEQGDSAMYLCASSPDRGGRSTDTQYFGPGTRLTVL.

The J gene is TRBJ2-3, the V gene TRBV7-6; the D gene is possibly TRBD2 (6 bases). This CDR3 has 14 amino acids. The germline gives CDR1 SGHVS, CDR2 FNYEAQ. The V end was cut by 0 bases, the J end by 4 bases, with 8 bases between. The CDR3 nucleotides are TGTGCCAGCAGCTTAGCGGGCGGGGCAGATACGCAGTATTTT. The encoded protein is CASSLAGGADTQYF.

This clone was counted once. The chain couples TRBV5-1 to TRBJ1-2, with TRBD1 as a possible D gene (6 bases). There are 13 residues in the CDR3. The V and J ends lost 0 bases and 3 bases respectively, with 6 bases between them. The V gene's germline CDR1 is SGHRS and CDR2 YFSETQ. CDR3 coding DNA: TGCGCCAGCAGCTTGGGACAGGACTATGGCTACACCTTC. This gives the protein CASSLGQDYGYTF.